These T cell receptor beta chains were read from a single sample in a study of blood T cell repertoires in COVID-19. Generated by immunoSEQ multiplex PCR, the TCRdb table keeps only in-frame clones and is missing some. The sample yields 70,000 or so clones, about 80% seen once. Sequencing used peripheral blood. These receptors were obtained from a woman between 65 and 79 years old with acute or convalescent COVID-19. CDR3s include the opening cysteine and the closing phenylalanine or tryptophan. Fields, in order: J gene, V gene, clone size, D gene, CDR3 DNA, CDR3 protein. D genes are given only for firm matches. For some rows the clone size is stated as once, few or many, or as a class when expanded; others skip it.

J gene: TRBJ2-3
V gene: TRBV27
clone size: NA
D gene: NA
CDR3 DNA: TGTGCCAGTCGACAGCCCCTTGAGGCTACGCAGTATTTT
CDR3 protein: CASRQPLEATQYF

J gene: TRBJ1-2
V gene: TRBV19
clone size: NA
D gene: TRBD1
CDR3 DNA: TGTGCCAGTAGTATAGGCTTACTCGGACAGGCTAACTATGGCTACACCTTC
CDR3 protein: CASSIGLLGQANYGYTF

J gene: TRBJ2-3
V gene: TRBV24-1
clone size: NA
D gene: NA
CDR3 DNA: TGTGCCACCTCTTTGGCAGACACAGATACGCAGTATTTT
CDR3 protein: CATSLADTDTQYF

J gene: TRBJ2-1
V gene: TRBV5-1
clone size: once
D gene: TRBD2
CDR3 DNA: TGCGCCAGCAGCTCAAAAGTACCCGGGGGGTTGATTCTCATCAATGAGCAGTTCTTC
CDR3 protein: CASSSKVPGGLILINEQFF

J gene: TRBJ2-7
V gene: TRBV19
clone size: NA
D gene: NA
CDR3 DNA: TGTGCCAGTAGTATAGATCGCGGGGTCTCCTACGAGCAGTACTTC
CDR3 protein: CASSIDRGVSYEQYF

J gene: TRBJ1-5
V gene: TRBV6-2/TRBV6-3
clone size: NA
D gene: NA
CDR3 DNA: TGTGCCAGCAGTCCCACAGGGAATAGCAATCAGCCCCAGCATTTT
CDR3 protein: CASSPTGNSNQPQHF

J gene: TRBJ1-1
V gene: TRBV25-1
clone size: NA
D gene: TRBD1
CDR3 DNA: TGTGCCAGCAGTGGGGGACAGGTCATGAACACTGAAGCTTTCTTT
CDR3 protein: CASSGGQVMNTEAFF

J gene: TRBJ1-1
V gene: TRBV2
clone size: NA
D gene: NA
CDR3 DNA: TGTGCCAGCATTCCGGGAAACATGAACACTGAAGCTTTCTTT
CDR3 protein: CASIPGNMNTEAFF

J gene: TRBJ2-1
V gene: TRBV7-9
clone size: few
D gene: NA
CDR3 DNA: TGTGCCAGCAGCTTGGGGCTGGGGTCCACTGGGGAGCAGTTCTTC
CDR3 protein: CASSLGLGSTGEQFF

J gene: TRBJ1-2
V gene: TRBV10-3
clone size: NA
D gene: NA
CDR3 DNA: TGTGCCATCAGGGGGCCTTCGCAGTATGGCTACACCTTC
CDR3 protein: CAIRGPSQYGYTF

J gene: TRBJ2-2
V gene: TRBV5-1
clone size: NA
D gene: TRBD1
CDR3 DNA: TGCGCCAGCAGCTTGTGGGGGCCAACCGGGACAGGGAACACCGGGGAGCTGTTTTTT
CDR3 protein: CASSLWGPTGTGNTGELFF

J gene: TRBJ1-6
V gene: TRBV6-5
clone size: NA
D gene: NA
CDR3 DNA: TGTGCCAGCAAGCCATCGACAGGAGTAGGTTCACCCCTCCACTTT
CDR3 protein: CASKPSTGVGSPLHF

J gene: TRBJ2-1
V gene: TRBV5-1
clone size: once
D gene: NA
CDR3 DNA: TGCGCCAGCAGCGGGAGCTCCTACAATGAGCAGTTCTTC
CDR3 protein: CASSGSSYNEQFF

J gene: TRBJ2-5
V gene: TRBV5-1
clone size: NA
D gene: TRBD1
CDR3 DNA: TGCGCCAGCAACTCACAGGGGGCGCTTGAGACCCAGTACTTC
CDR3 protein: CASNSQGALETQYF

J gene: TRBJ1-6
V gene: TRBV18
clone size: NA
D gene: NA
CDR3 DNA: TGTGCCAGCTCACCCTCGGTACAGTCCTATAATTCACCCCTCCACTTT
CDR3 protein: CASSPSVQSYNSPLHF

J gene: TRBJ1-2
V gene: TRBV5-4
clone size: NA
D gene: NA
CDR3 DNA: TGTGCCAGCAGCCAGGACAGAAGAACCTATGGCTACACCTTC
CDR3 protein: CASSQDRRTYGYTF

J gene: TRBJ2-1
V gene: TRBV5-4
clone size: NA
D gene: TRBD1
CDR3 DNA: TGTGCCAGCAGCTTTCCCGGGACAGGGGTCAGCTCCTACAATGAGCAGTTCTTC
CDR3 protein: CASSFPGTGVSSYNEQFF

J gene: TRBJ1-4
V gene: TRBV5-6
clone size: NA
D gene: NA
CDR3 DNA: TGTGCCAGCAGCCAGGGGTTTACTAATGAAAAACTGTTTTTT
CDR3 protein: CASSQGFTNEKLFF

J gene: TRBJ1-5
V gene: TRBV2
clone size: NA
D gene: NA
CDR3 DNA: TGTGCCAGCAAGGGGCAGGCAGACAATCAGCCCCAGCATTTT
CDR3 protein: CASKGQADNQPQHF

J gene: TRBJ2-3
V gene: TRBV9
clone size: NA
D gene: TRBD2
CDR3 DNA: TGTGCCAGCAGCGGAGGACTAGCAGAAATTGCAGATACGCAGTATTTT
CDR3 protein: CASSGGLAEIADTQYF

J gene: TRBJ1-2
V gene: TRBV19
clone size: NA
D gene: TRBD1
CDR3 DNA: TGTGCCAGTAGTATTCGGGGACAGTACTACACCTTC
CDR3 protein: CASSIRGQYYTF

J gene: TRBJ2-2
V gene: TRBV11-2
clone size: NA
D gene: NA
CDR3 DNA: TGTGCCAGCAGCTTGATGGCCCCTGGGGAGCTGTTTTTT
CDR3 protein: CASSLMAPGELFF

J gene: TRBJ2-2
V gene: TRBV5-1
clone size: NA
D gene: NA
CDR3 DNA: TGCGCCAGCAGCTTGGCCTTACAGGGCCGAGGCTCCGGGGAGCTGTTTTTT
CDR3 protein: CASSLALQGRGSGELFF

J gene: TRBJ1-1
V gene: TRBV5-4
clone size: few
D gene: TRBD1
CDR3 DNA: TGTGCCAGCAGCTTGATGGCGACAGGGGAAGCTTTCTTT
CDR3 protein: CASSLMATGEAFF

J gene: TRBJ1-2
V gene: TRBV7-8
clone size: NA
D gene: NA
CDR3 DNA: TGTGCCAGCAGCCTACAGACAGATGGCTACACCTTC
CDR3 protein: CASSLQTDGYTF

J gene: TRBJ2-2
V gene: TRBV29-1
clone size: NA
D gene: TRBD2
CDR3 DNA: TGCAGCGTCGTTAGCGGGACCGGCGGGGAGCTGTTTTTT
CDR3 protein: CSVVSGTGGELFF

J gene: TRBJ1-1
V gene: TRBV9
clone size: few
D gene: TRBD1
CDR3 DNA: TGTGCCAGCAGCATAGGACAGGGGCTAGGCACTGAAGCTTTCTTT
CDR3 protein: CASSIGQGLGTEAFF

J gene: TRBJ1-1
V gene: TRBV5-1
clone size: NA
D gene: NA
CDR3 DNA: TGCGCCAGCAGCTTTAGCAGGGGGAACACTGAAGCTTTCTTT
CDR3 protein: CASSFSRGNTEAFF

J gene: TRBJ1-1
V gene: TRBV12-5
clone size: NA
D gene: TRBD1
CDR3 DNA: TGTGCTAGTGGTTCGGACAGGGCCACTGAAGCTTTCTTT
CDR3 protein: CASGSDRATEAFF

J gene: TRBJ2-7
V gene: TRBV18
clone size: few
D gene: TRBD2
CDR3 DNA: TGTGCCAGCTCACCGGGGGGACTAGCGGAGGCCCGAGCCGGGCAGTACTTC
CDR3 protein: CASSPGGLAEARAGQYF

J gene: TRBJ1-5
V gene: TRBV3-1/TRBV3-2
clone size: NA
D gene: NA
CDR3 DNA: TGTGCCAGCAGCCAAGAAGGCAGGTCTATGCATTTT
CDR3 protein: CASSQEGRSMHF

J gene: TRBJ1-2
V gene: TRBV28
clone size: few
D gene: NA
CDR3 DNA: TGTGCCAGCAGTTACCCTTCGAGTTTAAATGTTGCAGGTGTCAGGGGCTATGGCTACACCTTC
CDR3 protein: CASSYPSSLNVAGVRGYGYTF

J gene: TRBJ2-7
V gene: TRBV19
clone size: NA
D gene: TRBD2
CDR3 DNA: TGTGCCAGTAGTCCCCGCGGGGGGGACGACGAGCAGTACTTC
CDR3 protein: CASSPRGGDDEQYF

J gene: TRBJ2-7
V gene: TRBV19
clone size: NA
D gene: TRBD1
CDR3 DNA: TGTGCCAGTAGTCCGACAGGGTACTCGTACGAGCAGTACTTC
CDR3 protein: CASSPTGYSYEQYF

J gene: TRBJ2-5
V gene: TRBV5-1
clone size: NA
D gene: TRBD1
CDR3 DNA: TGCGCCAGCAGCTTAGGACAGGGGCGGGAGACCCAGTACTTC
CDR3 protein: CASSLGQGRETQYF

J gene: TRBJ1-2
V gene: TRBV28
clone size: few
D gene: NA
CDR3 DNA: TGTGCCAGCAGTTTCGAGTATGGCTACACCTTC
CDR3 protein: CASSFEYGYTF

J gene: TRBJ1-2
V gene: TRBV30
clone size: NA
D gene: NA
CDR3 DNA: TGTGCCTACCGACAGAGCTTACACTATGGCTACACCTTC
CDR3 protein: CAYRQSLHYGYTF